This passage covers 31 T cell receptor beta chains from one sample sequenced in a study of cytomegalovirus exposure and HLA in healthy donors. A multiplex PCR was run with 60 Vbeta primers and 13 Jbeta primers. Data came from immunoSEQ multiplex PCR; TCRdb stores just in-frame clones and leaves some out. The table shows some 150,000 clones, with roughly 80% occurring only once. Sequencing was carried out using PBMCs. These receptors were collected from a woman under 40 in good health and CMV-seropositive.

The rearrangement links TRBV7-9 to TRBJ2-6; 8 positions agree with TRBD1. This CDR3 is built from 17 residues. V lost 4 bases and J lost 4; bases outside the gene matches: 9. Per the germline V gene, CDR1 is SEHNR and CDR2 is FQNEAQ (reference sequence). This chain's CDR3 is CASSSGQGEPGANVLTF. The CDR3 DNA is TGTGCCAGCAGCTCCGGACAGGGAGAGCCCGGGGCCAACGTCCTGACTTTC. Looking up the rest from reference TRBV7-9 and TRBJ2-6 gives the full variable domain: DTGVSQNPRHKITKRGQNVTFRCDPISEHNRLYWYRQTLGQGPEFLTYFQNEAQLEKSRLLSDRFSAERPKGSFSTLEIQRTEQGDSAMYLCASSSGQGEPGANVLTFGAGSRLTVL.

V is TRBV7-9 and J is TRBJ2-2; D is unresolved. The CDR3 extends over 16 amino acids. V was trimmed by 3 bases and J by 1 base, leaving 12 bases between them. Germline V lookup: CDR1 SEHNR, CDR2 FQNEAQ (reference sequence). CDR3 sequence reads: CASSLAANKNTGELFF. The CDR3 DNA is TGTGCCAGCAGCTTGGCTGCAAACAAGAACACCGGGGAGCTGTTTTTT.

This sequence joins TRBV15 and TRBJ2-1, with 11 positions matching TRBD2. V was pared by 0 bases and J by 10 bases, with 5 bases of the junction left unmatched. CDR3 length: 15 amino acids. CDR1 is LNHNV, CDR2 YYDKDF, per germline (reference sequence). CDR3 sequence reads: CATSRDTSGGWEQFF. The CDR3, as DNA: TGTGCCACCAGCAGAGATACTAGCGGGGGATGGGAGCAGTTCTTC.

J is TRBJ1-2 and V is TRBV6-5; 9 bases line up with TRBD1. The CDR3 has 14 residues. The V gene end was trimmed by 5 bases and the J gene end by 6 bases; junction bases not matched to a gene: 7. Germline CDR1 and CDR2: MNHEY and SVGAGI. This CDR3 reads CASSPTDRGDGYTF. The CDR3 DNA sequence: TGTGCCAGCAGTCCAACGGACAGGGGAGATGGCTACACCTTC.

The rearrangement links TRBV5-1 to TRBJ2-1; D may be TRBD1 (5 bases). Between the trimmed V and J ends, which lost 0 bases and 1 base, there was a span of 5 bases. This CDR3 is built from 14 residues. CDR1 and CDR2 from the germline V gene are SGHRS and YFSETQ. This CDR3 is CASSLEGSYNEQFF. The CDR3 DNA follows: TGCGCCAGCAGCTTGGAGGGGTCCTACAATGAGCAGTTCTTC.

The chain couples TRBV4-1 to TRBJ1-3, with D unresolved. CDR1 MGHRA and CDR2 YSYEKL come from the germline V gene. The CDR3 is made up of 17 amino acids. V was shortened by 1 base and J by 3 bases, with 16 bases between the two germline ends. CDR3 sequence (DNA): TGCGCCAGCAGCCAAGTGCCCTCCCGGGGATTTGGAAACACCATATATTTT. Translation: CASSQVPSRGFGNTIYF.

This clone is a singleton in its sample. V gene TRBV4-1 combines with J gene TRBJ2-7; 7 bases are shared with TRBD1. Germline V gene sequence: CDR1 MGHRA, CDR2 YSYEKL. This CDR3 region has 14 residues. J was trimmed by 7 bases and V by 4 bases; bases with no gene match: 10. CDR3 amino acids: CASSLRQGAREQYF. The DNA for the CDR3 is TGCGCCAGCAGCCTACGACAGGGTGCGAGGGAGCAGTACTTC.

This chain joins TRBV12-5 and TRBJ1-2; D is ambiguous. This CDR3 spans 14 amino acids. Germline CDR1 LGHNT, CDR2 FRNRAP. The V and J ends lost 0 bases and 6 bases respectively, with 11 bases between them. The CDR3 DNA reads TGTGCTAGTGGTTTGGTCACCGCTATTGATGGCTACACCTTC. Its translation: CASGLVTAIDGYTF.

This chain uses TRBV19 with TRBJ1-5, with 8 bases identical to TRBD1. This CDR3 contains 13 residues. The V gene end was trimmed by 8 bases and the J gene end by 7 bases; junction bases not matched to a gene: 7. Germline CDR1 LNHDA, CDR2 SQIVND (reference sequence). Here the CDR3 DNA reads TGTGCCAGTGGACTACAGGGGGACCAGCCCCAGCATTTT. Encoded protein: CASGLQGDQPQHF.

This clone was counted a single time. This CDR3 is CASSPQGSTEAFF. DNA of the CDR3: TGTGCCAGCAGCCCACAGGGTTCGACTGAAGCTTTCTTT. This chain links TRBV7-9 with TRBJ1-1, with D maybe TRBD1 (6 bases). The CDR3 contains 13 residues. V was shortened by 5 bases and J by 5 bases, with 12 bases between the two germline ends. The V gene's germline CDR1 is SEHNR and CDR2 FQNEAQ (reference sequence).

This clone was detected only a few times. This chain connects TRBV18 to TRBJ2-5; TRBD1 is a possible D gene (6 bases). V dropped 0 bases and J dropped 5 bases, with 13 bases sitting between them. The CDR3 spans 15 residues. Germline V gene sequence: CDR1 KGHSH, CDR2 LQKENI. The CDR3 region is CASSPPTGPGETQYF. The CDR3 nucleotides are TGTGCCAGCTCACCACCAACAGGGCCGGGGGAGACCCAGTACTTC.

The sample holds one count of this clone. The chain recombines TRBV10-3 with TRBJ2-5; the match to TRBD2 covers 10 bases. The CDR3 spans 17 residues. Losses at the gene ends were 0 bases for V and 1 base for J; bases not matched to a gene: 5. The germline CDR1 and CDR2 sequences are ENHRY and SYGVKD. The CDR3 sequence is CAISESRTSGRQETQYF. For the CDR3, the DNA is TGTGCCATCAGTGAGTCGAGGACTAGCGGCCGCCAAGAGACCCAGTACTTC.

The CDR3 protein is CASSYGAANYGYTF. The CDR3 DNA is TGTGCCAGCAGTTACGGGGCGGCTAACTATGGCTACACCTTC. The gene calls are TRBV6-5 and TRBJ1-2; TRBD1 is a possible D gene (5 bases). Germline CDR1 is MNHEY and CDR2 is SVGAGI. This CDR3 region has 14 residues. V lost 2 bases and J lost 0, with 7 bases in between.

This clone is a singleton in its sample. The gene calls are TRBV7-6 and TRBJ2-2; D is unresolved. The CDR3 runs 13 residues. Germline assignment: CDR1 SGHVS and CDR2 FNYEAQ. Trimming removed 4 bases at V and 5 bases at J, with 8 bases between. The CDR3 DNA reads as TGTGCCAGCAGCTCTGGGCAAACCGGGGAGCTGTTTTTT. Translation: CASSSGQTGELFF. The full variable domain, with the rest looked up from reference TRBV7-6 and TRBJ2-2, is GAGVSQSPRYKVTKRGQDVALRCDPISGHVSLYWYRQALGQGPEFLTYFNYEAQQDKSGLPNDRFSAERPEGSISTLTIQRTEQRDSAMYRCASSSGQTGELFFGEGSRLTVL.

This chain connects TRBV2 to TRBJ2-3, with 10 bases that match TRBD2. The length of the CDR3 is 15 residues. Germline loops: CDR1 SNHLY, CDR2 FYNNEI. V was pared by 7 bases and J by 5 bases, with 9 bases of the junction left unmatched. As DNA, the CDR3 is TGTGCCAGCATGCGTAGCGGGGGGAGGGTAGATACGCAGTATTTT. It translates to CASMRSGGRVDTQYF.

The table lists this clone with a count of one. Here the CDR3 reads CASSQEGVAGGQNEQFF. The CDR3 DNA sequence: TGCGCCAGCAGCCAAGAAGGAGTAGCGGGGGGGCAGAATGAGCAGTTCTTC. The gene calls are TRBV4-1 and TRBJ2-1, with TRBD2 matching over 11 bases. The trim removed 0 bases at V and 7 bases at J, leaving 8 bases unmatched. This CDR3 contains 17 residues. The V gene's germline CDR1 is MGHRA and CDR2 YSYEKL.

The chain is built from TRBV5-4 and TRBJ2-7; D ambiguous. The CDR3 is made up of 13 amino acids. V was shortened by 0 bases and J by 2 bases, with 6 bases between the two germline ends. Looked up from germline, CDR1 is SGHNT and CDR2 is YYREEE (reference sequence). The CDR3 bases are TGTGCCAGCAGCTTGGACAGAACCTACGAGCAGTACTTC. Its translation is CASSLDRTYEQYF.

The rearrangement links TRBV7-3 to TRBJ2-7; weak D call: TRBD1 (5 bases). The CDR3 is made up of 15 amino acids. V lost 1 base and J lost 1, with 11 bases in between. The germline V gene has CDR1 SGHTA and CDR2 FQGTGA. The CDR3 here is CASSLKAGISYEQYF. As DNA, the CDR3 is TGTGCCAGCAGCTTAAAAGCAGGGATTTCCTACGAGCAGTACTTC.

The rearrangement uses TRBV4-2 and TRBJ2-5; 11 bases agree with TRBD1. The CDR3 covers 16 residues. Germline assignment: CDR1 LGHNA and CDR2 YNFKEQ. V lost 1 base, J lost 11 bases, and 12 bases stayed unmatched. The CDR3 sequence: CASSQVLMDRGREQYF. The DNA of the CDR3 is TGTGCCAGCAGCCAAGTATTAATGGACAGGGGGCGGGAGCAGTACTTC.

This clone was detected only a few times. The chain couples TRBV28 to TRBJ1-1; 9 bases match TRBD1. The CDR3 is made up of 16 amino acids. From germline, CDR1 is MDHEN and CDR2 SYDVKM. V shed 2 bases and J 0 bases; nucleotides not matched to a gene: 4. CDR3 nucleotides: TGTGCCAGCAGTTTAAGGGGACAGGGCATGAACACTGAAGCTTTCTTT. Amino acids: CASSLRGQGMNTEAFF.

The chain employs TRBV5-8 and TRBJ2-3, with 12 nucleotides matching TRBD2. Germline V gene sequence: CDR1 SGHTS, CDR2 YDEGEE. The CDR3 sequence is 16 residues long. The junction had 9 bases not matched to a gene; V was cut back by 5 bases and J by 5 bases. The DNA of the CDR3 is TGTGCCAGCAGACTAACTAGCGGGGGGCCCCGAGATACGCAGTATTTT. This codes for CASRLTSGGPRDTQYF.

The chain uses TRBV7-8 and TRBJ2-7; unclear D gene. CDR1 and CDR2 (germline): SGHVS, FQNEAQ. Trimming removed 5 bases from V and 6 bases from J, with 11 bases in between. The CDR3 has 12 amino acids. Here the CDR3 reads CASSLFPGEQYF. The CDR3 nucleotides are TGTGCCAGCAGCCTTTTTCCGGGCGAGCAGTACTTC.

The V and J genes are TRBV7-9 and TRBJ1-2, with D maybe TRBD1 (6 bases). The CDR3 sequence is 15 residues long. V lost 4 bases to trimming and J lost 4 bases, with 16 bases between them. CDR1 and CDR2 (germline): SEHNR, FQNEAQ (reference sequence). The CDR3 protein is CASSSGTTGLYGYTF. In DNA, the CDR3 is TGTGCCAGCAGCTCTGGAACGACAGGTCTCTATGGCTACACCTTC.

The rearrangement uses TRBV9 and TRBJ2-1, with D possibly being TRBD2 (7 bases). Germline assignment: CDR1 SGDLS and CDR2 YYNGEE. V lost 0 bases, J lost 8 bases, and 15 bases lay in between. The CDR3 covers 15 residues. The CDR3 region has the DNA TGTGCCAGCAGCGTAGGGGGGGGCTTCCTTCATGAGCAGTTCTTC. This encodes CASSVGGGFLHEQFF.

This chain uses TRBV5-1 with TRBJ1-6; tentative D call: TRBD1 (6 bases). Trimming left V 0 bases short and J 9 bases short, with 7 bases between. There are 13 residues in the CDR3. Per germline, CDR1 SGHRS and CDR2 YFSETQ. CDR3 region: CASSLDRVSPLHF. The CDR3 coding sequence is TGCGCCAGCAGCTTGGACAGGGTTTCACCCCTCCACTTT. Together with reference TRBV5-1 and TRBJ1-6, the CDR3 gives the full variable domain: KAGVTQTPRYLIKTRGQQVTLSCSPISGHRSVSWYQQTPGQGLQFLFEYFSETQRNKGNFPGRFSGRQFSNSRSEMNVSTLELGDSALYLCASSLDRVSPLHFGNGTRLTVT.

This clone turned up a few times. The genes are TRBV10-3 and TRBJ2-2; 9 bases are a match to TRBD1. The length of the CDR3 is 18 residues. V gave up 6 bases and J gave up 6 bases; unmatched junction bases: 17. Germline V gene sequence: CDR1 ENHRY, CDR2 SYGVKD. CDR3 sequence: CAIRGGLRQGGEAGELFF. DNA for the CDR3: TGTGCCATCAGAGGCGGGCTTAGACAGGGGGGAGAAGCCGGGGAGCTGTTTTTT.

The chain joins TRBV9 to TRBJ1-2; D perhaps matches TRBD1 (6 bases). Germline V gene sequence: CDR1 SGDLS, CDR2 YYNGEE. The CDR3 length is 15 residues. V was trimmed by 0 bases and J by 4 bases, leaving 13 bases between them. This chain's CDR3 is CASSVEQGGLYGYTF. Here the CDR3 DNA reads TGTGCCAGCAGCGTAGAACAGGGCGGACTCTATGGCTACACCTTC.

The rearrangement uses TRBV5-4 and TRBJ2-3; 11 positions agree with TRBD2. Germline V gene sequence: CDR1 SGHNT, CDR2 YYREEE (reference sequence). CDR3 length: 16 residues. V lost 3 bases, J lost 6 bases, and 9 bases stayed unmatched. The CDR3 coding sequence is TGTGCCAGCAGCTCGCGACTAGCGGGGCGGGGGGATACGCAGTATTTT. This gives the protein CASSSRLAGRGDTQYF.

J is TRBJ2-3 and V is TRBV9; 11 bases are shared with TRBD2. In germline, CDR1 is SGDLS, CDR2 YYNGEE. The CDR3 consists of 16 residues. V gave up 3 bases and J gave up 2 bases; unmatched junction bases: 5. The CDR3 DNA sequence: TGTGCCAGCAGCGAAGGACTAGCGGGTGCCACAGATACGCAGTATTTT. It specifies CASSEGLAGATDTQYF. The full variable domain, in which reference TRBV9 and TRBJ2-3 provide the parts outside the CDR3, is DSGVTQTPKHLITATGQRVTLRCSPRSGDLSVYWYQQSLDQGLQFLIQYYNGEERAKGNILERFSAQQFPDLHSELNLSSLELGDSALYFCASSEGLAGATDTQYFGPGTRLTVL.

J is TRBJ1-2 and V is TRBV4-2, with D possibly being TRBD1 (5 bases). The CDR3 loop spans 15 amino acids. The germline gives CDR1 LGHNA, CDR2 YNFKEQ. V lost 1 base and J lost 0, with 9 bases in between. CDR3 sequence: CASSQADRPNYGYTF. The CDR3 region has the DNA TGTGCCAGCAGCCAAGCTGACAGACCTAACTATGGCTACACCTTC.

The chain uses TRBV7-3 and TRBJ2-5; TRBD2 aligns across 7 bases. Germline lookup yields CDR1 SGHTA and CDR2 FQGTGA. V lost 5 bases, J lost 3 bases, and 6 bases stayed unmatched. The CDR3 spans 14 residues. In DNA form, the CDR3 reads TGTGCCAGCAGCGCCGGGACTACCAAAGAGACCCAGTACTTC. Its protein product is CASSAGTTKETQYF.